The 14 T cell receptor beta chains reported below all come from one sample, sequenced in a study of blood T cell repertoires in COVID-19. Sequencing was performed with immunoSEQ multiplex PCR; in TCRdb, only in-frame clones are kept and a portion is missing. The top ten clones hold under 7% of a sample with approximately 56,000 clones, approximately 80% of them seen once. Specimen: peripheral blood. These receptor sequences come from a man between 65 and 79 years old with active COVID-19.

V usage is TRBV2 and J usage is TRBJ1-2; no clear D. Germline assignment: CDR1 SNHLY and CDR2 FYNNEI. V dropped 3 bases and J dropped 6 bases, with 11 bases sitting between them. The CDR3 contains 13 residues. The CDR3 sequence is CASSEMEQNGYTF. The CDR3 nucleotides read TGTGCCAGCAGTGAGATGGAGCAAAATGGCTACACCTTC. Variable domain in full (rest from reference TRBV2 and TRBJ1-2): EPEVTQTPSHQVTQMGQEVILRCVPISNHLYFYWYRQILGQKVEFLVSFYNNEISEKSEIFDDQFSVERPDGSNFTLKIRSTKLEDSAMYFCASSEMEQNGYTFGSGTRLTVV.

The rearrangement uses TRBV9 and TRBJ2-7; 7 nucleotides agree with TRBD1. V shed 2 bases, J shed 2 bases, and the junction held 7 bases outside the gene matches. The CDR3 runs 15 residues. CDR1 and CDR2 from the germline V gene are SGDLS and YYNGEE. CDR3 residues: CASSVHWTGAYEQYF. The CDR3 nucleotides read TGTGCCAGCAGCGTCCATTGGACAGGAGCCTACGAGCAGTACTTC.

As concerns this clone: This CDR3 is also generated by other DNA sequences in the sample. DNA of the CDR3: TGTGCCAGCAGTTTAGGGACAGATAATTCACCCCTCCACTTT. As protein: CASSLGTDNSPLHF. This chain uses TRBV28 with TRBJ1-6; 7 bases fit TRBD1. The germline gives CDR1 MDHEN, CDR2 SYDVKM. The length of the CDR3 is 14 residues. Unmatched junction bases numbered 0, after V lost 2 bases and J lost 5 bases.

In this sample, this clone is medium-sized. The rearrangement links TRBV19 to TRBJ1-2; D gene ambiguous. CDR1 and CDR2 (germline): LNHDA, SQIVND (reference sequence). The CDR3 is 14 residues long. The V end lost 6 bases, the J end lost 7 bases, and 18 bases lay between the germline ends. DNA for the CDR3: TGTGCCAGTAGCCGGACGGAGGCATGGAGTGGCTACACCTTC. It yields the protein CASSRTEAWSGYTF. Complete variable domain (other parts from reference TRBV19 and TRBJ1-2): DGGITQSPKYLFRKEGQNVTLSCEQNLNHDAMYWYRQDPGQGLRLIYYSQIVNDFQKGDIAEGYSVSREKKESFPLTVTSAQKNPTAFYLCASSRTEAWSGYTFGSGTRLTVV.

The chain combines TRBV15 with TRBJ1-3, with TRBD1 matching over 7 bases. The CDR3 is 16 residues long. V was clipped by 2 bases and J by 0 bases; unmatched bases: 4. The V gene's germline CDR1 is LNHNV and CDR2 YYDKDF (reference sequence). In DNA, the CDR3 is TGTGCCACCAGCAGATGGGACAGAGTCTCTGGAAACACCATATATTTT. Its protein is CATSRWDRVSGNTIYF. Together with reference TRBV15 and TRBJ1-3, the CDR3 gives the full variable domain: DAMVIQNPRYQVTQFGKPVTLSCSQTLNHNVMYWYQQKSSQAPKLLFHYYDKDFNNEADTPDNFQSRRPNTSFCFLDIRSPGLGDTAMYLCATSRWDRVSGNTIYFGEGSWLTVV.

The V call is TRBV30, the J call TRBJ1-2; 8 nucleotides line up with TRBD1. Per germline, CDR1 GTSNPN and CDR2 SVGIG (reference sequence). J gave up 7 bases and V 3 bases, and 4 bases lay outside the gene matches. The CDR3 is made up of 12 amino acids. The CDR3 region is CAWRETGAGYTF. As DNA, the CDR3 is TGTGCCTGGAGGGAGACAGGGGCTGGCTACACCTTC.

Note on this clone: Germline is not matched at one junction end, which may reflect a read error. The V and J genes are TRBV7-7 and TRBJ2-5, with no clear D. This CDR3 contains 14 residues. Germline V gene data show CDR1 as SSHAT and CDR2 as FNYEAQ (reference sequence). The CDR3 region is CASSLGRNQETQYF. For the CDR3, the DNA is TGTGCTAGCAGCTTAGGGCGGAACCAAGAGACCCAGTACTTC.

The chain links TRBV7-9 to TRBJ1-1; 7 bases map to TRBD1. Germline V CDR1 and CDR2: SEHNR, FQNEAQ (reference sequence). J was trimmed by 7 bases and V by 4 bases; bases with no gene match: 15. The CDR3 contains 16 residues. The CDR3 DNA sequence: TGTGCCAGCAGCTCCCCCGTCGCGGGGACAGAGTATGAAGCTTTCTTT. Translated: CASSSPVAGTEYEAFF.

The rearrangement links TRBV29-1 to TRBJ2-7; tentative D call: TRBD2 (6 bases). V was clipped by 7 bases and J by 7 bases, with 14 bases between them. Germline CDR1 reads SQVTM; CDR2 reads ANQGSEA. The length of the CDR3 is 11 residues. The CDR3 loop reads CSARGVREQYF. As DNA, the CDR3 is TGCAGCGCTCGCGGGGTCCGTGAGCAGTACTTC.

This CDR3 is CASSLETGGFEKLFF. CDR3 in DNA: TGTGCCAGCAGCTTAGAGACAGGGGGTTTCGAAAAACTGTTTTTT. This sequence joins TRBV7-9 and TRBJ1-4, with TRBD1 matching over 9 bases. Germline V gene lookup returns CDR1 SEHNR and CDR2 FQNEAQ (reference sequence). The CDR3 runs 15 residues. The V gene end was trimmed by 1 base and the J gene end by 8 bases; junction bases not matched to a gene: 5.

The chain employs TRBV3-1 (or the pseudogene TRBV3-2) and TRBJ1-4; 11 bases are a match to TRBD1. Germline loops: CDR1 LGHDT, CDR2 YNNKEL (reference sequence). The CDR3 consists of 17 residues. The V gene end was trimmed by 3 bases and the J gene end by 10 bases; junction bases not matched to a gene: 13. The CDR3 protein is CASSQAWTGGLVGKLFF. The DNA of the CDR3 is TGTGCCAGCAGCCAGGCTTGGACAGGGGGCTTGGTGGGAAAACTGTTTTTT.

The chain uses TRBV5-4 and TRBJ2-7; D gene uncertain. The V end was cut by 4 bases, the J end by 4 bases, with 6 bases between. The CDR3 totals 11 residues. Germline V gene sequence: CDR1 SGHNT, CDR2 YYREEE (reference sequence). The chain's CDR3 is CASSNRYEQYF. In DNA form, the CDR3 reads TGTGCCAGCAGCAACCGGTACGAGCAGTACTTC.

The chain employs TRBV11-3 and TRBJ2-1, with 10 nucleotides matching TRBD2. Germline CDR1 and CDR2: SGHNT and YENEEA. V was clipped by 8 bases and J by 5 bases; unmatched bases: 3. This CDR3 spans 13 amino acids. CDR3: CASGSGGDNEQFF. In DNA form, the CDR3 reads TGTGCCAGCGGCAGCGGGGGGGACAATGAGCAGTTCTTC. Using reference TRBV11-3 and TRBJ2-1 for the parts outside the CDR3, the full variable domain is EAGVVQSPRYKIIEKKQPVAFWCNPISGHNTLYWYLQNLGQGPELLIRYENEEAVDDSQLPKDRFSAERLKGVDSTLKIQPAELGDSAVYLCASGSGGDNEQFFGPGTRLTVL.

This clone is medium-sized in the sample. The J gene is TRBJ2-1, the V gene TRBV7-6; 7 bases match TRBD2. With V trimmed by 1 base and J by 2 bases, 8 bases remained unmatched. Germline V gene sequence: CDR1 SGHVS, CDR2 FNYEAQ. The CDR3 loop spans 17 amino acids. This chain's CDR3 is CASSLVASGQAYNEQFF. The CDR3, as DNA: TGTGCCAGCAGCTTAGTGGCTAGCGGCCAGGCCTACAATGAGCAGTTCTTC. The complete variable domain, with remaining parts taken from reference TRBV7-6 and TRBJ2-1, reads GAGVSQSPRYKVTKRGQDVALRCDPISGHVSLYWYRQALGQGPEFLTYFNYEAQQDKSGLPNDRFSAERPEGSISTLTIQRTEQRDSAMYRCASSLVASGQAYNEQFFGPGTRLTVL.